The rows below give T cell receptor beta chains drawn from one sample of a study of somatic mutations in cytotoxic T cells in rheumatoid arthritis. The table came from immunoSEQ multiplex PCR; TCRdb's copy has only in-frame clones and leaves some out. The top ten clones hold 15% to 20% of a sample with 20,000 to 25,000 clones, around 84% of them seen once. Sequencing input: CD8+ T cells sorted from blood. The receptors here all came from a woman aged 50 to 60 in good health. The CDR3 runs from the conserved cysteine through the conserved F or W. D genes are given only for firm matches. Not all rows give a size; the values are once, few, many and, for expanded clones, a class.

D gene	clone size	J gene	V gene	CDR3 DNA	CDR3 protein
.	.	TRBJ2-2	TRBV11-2	TGTGCCAGCAGCCTACGGGCGTGGAGATCCGCCGGGGAGCTGTTTTTT	CASSLRAWRSAGELFF
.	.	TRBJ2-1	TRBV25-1	TGTGCCAGCCGGGGTGGGGGTCATTCCTACAATGAGCAGTTCTTC	CASRGGGHSYNEQFF
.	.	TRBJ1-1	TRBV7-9	TGTGCCAGCAGCCTCATACGGGGGCTTGACACTGAAGCTTTCTTT	CASSLIRGLDTEAFF
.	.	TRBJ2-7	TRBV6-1	TGTGCCAGCAGTGTCATGTCCTCGGGTCCCGAGCAGTACTTC	CASSVMSSGPEQYF
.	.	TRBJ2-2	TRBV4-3	TGCGCCAGCAGCCAAGATGGACAGCCCAGCCCCGGGGAGCTGTTTTTT	CASSQDGQPSPGELFF
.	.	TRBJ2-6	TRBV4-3	TGCGCCAGCAGCCAAGTGACGGGATCCGGGGCCAACGTCCTGACTTTC	CASSQVTGSGANVLTF
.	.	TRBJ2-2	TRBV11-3	TGTGCCAGCGCGGTTGCTTCCGGGGAGCTGTTTTTT	CASAVASGELFF
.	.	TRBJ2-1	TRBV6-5	TGTGCCAGCAGCAACGGCCCCTCATTAGTAAATGAGCAGTTCTTC	CASSNGPSLVNEQFF
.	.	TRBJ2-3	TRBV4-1	TGCGCCAGCAGCCAGGGGGGGCCCGGAGATACGCAGTATTTT	CASSQGGPGDTQYF
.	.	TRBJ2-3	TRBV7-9	TGTGCCAGCAGCTTAGGGAGGGGCCTATACACAGATACGCAGTATTTT	CASSLGRGLYTDTQYF
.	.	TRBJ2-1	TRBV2	TGTGCCAGCAGCCCGGGACTTGAGCAGTTCTTC	CASSPGLEQFF
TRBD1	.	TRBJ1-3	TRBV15	TGTGCCACCGGGACAGAAAACACCATATATTTT	CATGTENTIYF
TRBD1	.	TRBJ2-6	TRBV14	TGTGCCAGCAGCCGAAAGACAGGGGAGCGGGTACGTTTTCATGGGGCCAACGTCCTGACTTTC	CASSRKTGERVRFHGANVLTF
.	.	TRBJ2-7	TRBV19	TGTGCCAGTAGTGTTGTCTTGGGGGCCTACGAGCAGTACTTC	CASSVVLGAYEQYF
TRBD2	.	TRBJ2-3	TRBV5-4	TGTGCCAGCAGCTTGAACGGGGGGACGAGCACAGATACGCAGTATTTT	CASSLNGGTSTDTQYF
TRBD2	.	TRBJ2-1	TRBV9	TGTGCCAGCAGCGGGGACGGGGAGGGTGAGCAGTTCTTC	CASSGDGEGEQFF
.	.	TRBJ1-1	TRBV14	TGTGCCAGCAGTGAACCAGGGATATTGAACACTGAAGCTTTCTTT	CASSEPGILNTEAFF
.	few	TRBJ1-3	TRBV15	TGTGCCACCAGCAGAGATCTAGACCCTGGAAACACCATATATTTT	CATSRDLDPGNTIYF
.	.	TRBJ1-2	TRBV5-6	TGTGCCAGCAGCTTGACAGGTTCCTACACCTTC	CASSLTGSYTF
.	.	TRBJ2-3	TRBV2	TGTGCCAGCAGTGAGTGGGGGAACACAGATACGCAGTATTTT	CASSEWGNTDTQYF
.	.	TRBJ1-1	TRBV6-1	TGTGCCAGCAGTGAGTGGGGCGGGGGCTCCGAAGCTTTCTTT	CASSEWGGGSEAFF
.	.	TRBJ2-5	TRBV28	TGTGCCAGCAACTTAGGGGTCGGATTGGAGACCCAGTACTTC	CASNLGVGLETQYF
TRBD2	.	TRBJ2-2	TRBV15	TGTGCCACCAGCAGAGGCGGGGGGGCGGGTACCGGGGAGCTGTTTTTT	CATSRGGGAGTGELFF
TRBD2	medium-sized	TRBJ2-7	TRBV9	TGTGCCAGCAGCGCCAGCGGGGTATCCTACGAGCAGTACTTC	CASSASGVSYEQYF
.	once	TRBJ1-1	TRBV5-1	TGCGCCAGCAGCAATGAATGGGTGAACACTGAAGCTTTCTTT	CASSNEWVNTEAFF
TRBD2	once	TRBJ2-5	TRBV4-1	TGCGCCAGCAGCCAAAATAGCGGGGGGGCAGGTCTTCAGTACTTC	CASSQNSGGAGLQYF
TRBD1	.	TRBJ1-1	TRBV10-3	TGTGCCACCCGCGCGGGACAGGGTTTCGAAAACACTGAAGCTTTCTTT	CATRAGQGFENTEAFF
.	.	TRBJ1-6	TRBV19	TGTGCCAGCAAGGGTTCCTATAATTCACCCCTCCACTTT	CASKGSYNSPLHF
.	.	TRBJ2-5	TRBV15	TGTGCCACCAGGTTGCCAGGCCTAACAATGAAAGAGACCCAGTACTTC	CATRLPGLTMKETQYF
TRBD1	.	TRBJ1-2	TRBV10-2	TGCGCCAGCAGTGAAAGGACAGGGGGCGATCAGGTCTATGGCTACACCTTC	CASSERTGGDQVYGYTF
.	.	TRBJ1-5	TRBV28	TGTGCCAGCAGTTCGCCTCGTGGGGCAGAACTAAATCAGCCCCAGCATTTT	CASSSPRGAELNQPQHF
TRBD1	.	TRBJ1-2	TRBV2	TGTGCCAGCAGTGAGGACAGGGGGCGCTTCTATGGCTACACCTTC	CASSEDRGRFYGYTF
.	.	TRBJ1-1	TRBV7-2	TGTGCCAGCAGCTTAGGACAGAATGAAGCTTTCTTT	CASSLGQNEAFF
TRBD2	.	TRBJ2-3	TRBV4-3	TGCGCCAGCAGCCAAGGTAGCGGGGGCACAGATACGCAGTATTTT	CASSQGSGGTDTQYF
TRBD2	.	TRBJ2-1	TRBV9	TGTGCCAGCAGCCCTGAGAGGAGCGGGGGAGCCCCTGAGCAGTTCTTC	CASSPERSGGAPEQFF
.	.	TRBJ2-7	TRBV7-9	TGTGCCAGCAGCTCCCAGGACAGTACTCCCTCCTACGAGCAGTACTTC	CASSSQDSTPSYEQYF
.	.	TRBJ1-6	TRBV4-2	TGTGCCAGCAGCCATATTGAGGGGCGAACCGATTCACCCCTCCACTTT	CASSHIEGRTDSPLHF
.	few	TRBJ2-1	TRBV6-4	TGTGCCAGCAGTGATTCGTCGGGAGACCACAATGAGCAGTTCTTC	CASSDSSGDHNEQFF
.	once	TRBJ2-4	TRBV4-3	TGCGCCAGCGGCGACACAGCCAAAAACATTCAGTACTTC	CASGDTAKNIQYF
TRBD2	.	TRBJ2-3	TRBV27	TGTGCCAGCAGTTTATGGGCGGGGGGTGGTACAGATACGCAGTATTTT	CASSLWAGGGTDTQYF
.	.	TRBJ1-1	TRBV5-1	TGCGCCAGCAGCTTTGGGGGCACTGAAGCTTTCTTT	CASSFGGTEAFF
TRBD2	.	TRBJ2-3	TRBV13	TGTGCCAGCAGCCGAACGTTAGCGGGCGCAGATACGCAGTATTTT	CASSRTLAGADTQYF